This T cell receptor beta chain stems from a study of T cell changes during pregnancy in multiple sclerosis. This table comes from immunoSEQ multiplex PCR, and its TCRdb copy is limited to in-frame clones, with some not included. The sample lists about 75,000 clones, 80% to 90% occurring once. CDR1 is MNHEY, CDR2 SVGAGI, per germline. This CDR3 region has 16 residues. The V segment lost 0 bases and the J segment 5 bases; nucleotides outside the gene matches: 5. The sequence was obtained from a female donor in good health, enrolled as a control in a pregnancy study. The chain carries TRBV6-5 and TRBJ1-5, with 9 nucleotides matching TRBD1. The sample was peripheral blood, taken in the first trimester of pregnancy. The CDR3 bases are TGTGCCAGCAGTTACTCCGGGACAGGGCTTCATCAGCCCCAGCATTTT. Its protein is CASSYSGTGLHQPQHF.